The 2 T cell receptor beta chains below come from one sample, sequenced in a study of T cell responses to AZD1222 COVID-19 vaccine. The method was immunoSEQ multiplex PCR; TCRdb's version includes in-frame clones alone and lacks a portion of them. Here the sample spans roughly 70,000 clones, 85% being singletons. The sequences come from peripheral blood, collected on day 0 of AZD1222 vaccination. Every receptor here comes from an adult in good health.

Written as DNA, the CDR3 is TGTGCCAGCACCGAGGAGGGACTAGCGGATTTCACAGATACGCAGTATTTT. It specifies CASTEEGLADFTDTQYF. J is TRBJ2-3 and V is TRBV7-9, with 11 bases identical to TRBD2. Germline CDR1 is SEHNR and CDR2 is FQNEAQ (reference sequence). Germline trimming cut 7 bases from V and 2 bases from J; bases unmatched to any gene: 11. The CDR3 runs 17 residues.

The chain employs TRBV20-1 and TRBJ2-7; 7 nucleotides line up with TRBD2. The germline gives CDR1 DFQATT, CDR2 SNEGSKA (reference sequence). After removal of 6 bases from V and 2 bases from J, the junction contained 16 bases not matched to a gene. CDR3 size: 16 residues. The CDR3 loop reads CSASEGSASGTYEQYF. CDR3 DNA sequence: TGCAGTGCCAGTGAAGGTTCGGCTAGCGGTACCTACGAGCAGTACTTC.